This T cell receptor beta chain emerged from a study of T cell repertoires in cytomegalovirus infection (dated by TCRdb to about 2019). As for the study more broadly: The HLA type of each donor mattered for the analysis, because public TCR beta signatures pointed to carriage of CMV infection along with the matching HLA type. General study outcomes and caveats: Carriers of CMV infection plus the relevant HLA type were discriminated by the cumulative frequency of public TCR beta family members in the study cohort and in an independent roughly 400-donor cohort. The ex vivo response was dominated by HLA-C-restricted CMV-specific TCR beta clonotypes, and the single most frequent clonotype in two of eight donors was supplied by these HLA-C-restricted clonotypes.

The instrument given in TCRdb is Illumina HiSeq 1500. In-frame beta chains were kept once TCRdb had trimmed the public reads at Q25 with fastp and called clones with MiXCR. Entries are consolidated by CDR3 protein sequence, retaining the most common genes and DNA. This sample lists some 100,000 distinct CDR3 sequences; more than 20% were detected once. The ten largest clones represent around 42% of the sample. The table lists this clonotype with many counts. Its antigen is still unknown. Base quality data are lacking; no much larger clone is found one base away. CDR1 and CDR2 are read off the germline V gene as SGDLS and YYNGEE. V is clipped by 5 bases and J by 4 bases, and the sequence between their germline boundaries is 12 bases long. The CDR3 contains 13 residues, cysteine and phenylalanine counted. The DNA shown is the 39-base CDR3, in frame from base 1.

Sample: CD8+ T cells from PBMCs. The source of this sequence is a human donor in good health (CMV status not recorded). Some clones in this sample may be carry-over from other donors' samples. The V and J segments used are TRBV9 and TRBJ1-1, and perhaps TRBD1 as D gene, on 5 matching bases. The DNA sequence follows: TGTGCCAGCAGTGAGGCAGGGAGCACTGAAGCTTTCTTT. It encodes CASSEAGSTEAFF.